This TCR beta chain stems from a study of T cell responses to AZD1222 COVID-19 vaccine. The repertoire was sequenced with immunoSEQ multiplex PCR; TCRdb's copy has only in-frame clones and lacks some. Among around 120,000 clones listed, about 90% were seen once. Sequencing was performed on peripheral blood, taken on day 0 of AZD1222 vaccination. The clonotype comes from an adult in good health.

The CDR3 DNA reads TGTGCCAGCAGATTGACAGGGGTAGCGGGTGGCTACACCTTC. This codes for CASRLTGVAGGYTF. The gene calls are TRBV27 and TRBJ1-2, with TRBD1 matching over 8 bases. There are 14 residues in the CDR3. Germline V gene lookup returns CDR1 MNHEY and CDR2 SMNVEV (reference sequence). After removal of 6 bases from V and 7 bases from J, the junction contained 10 bases not matched to a gene.